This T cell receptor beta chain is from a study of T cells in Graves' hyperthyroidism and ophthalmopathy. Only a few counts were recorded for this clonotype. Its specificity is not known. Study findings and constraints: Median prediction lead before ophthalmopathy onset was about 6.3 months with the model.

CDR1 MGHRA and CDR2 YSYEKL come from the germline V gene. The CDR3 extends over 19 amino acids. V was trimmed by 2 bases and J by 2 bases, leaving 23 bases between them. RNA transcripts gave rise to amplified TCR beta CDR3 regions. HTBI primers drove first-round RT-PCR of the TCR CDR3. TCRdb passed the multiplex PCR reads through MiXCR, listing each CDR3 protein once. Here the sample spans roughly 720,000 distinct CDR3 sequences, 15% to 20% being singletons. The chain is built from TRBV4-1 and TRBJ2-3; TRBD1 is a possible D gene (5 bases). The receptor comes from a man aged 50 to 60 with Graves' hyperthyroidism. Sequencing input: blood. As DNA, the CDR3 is TGCGCCAGCAGCCAATCTGGGTTCAGGGCCCCCGGTAACACAGATACGCAGTATTTT. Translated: CASSQSGFRAPGNTDTQYF.